This entry is about one TCR beta chain. As yet, its antigen is unknown. The source of the sample is a study of T-cell reconstitution after alpha-beta-depleted transplantation in children. Study-wide points: In some patients, recipient T cells and intrathymic progenitors surviving conditioning explained high day-60 diversity. By one year post-transplant, T-cell counts and diversity largely arose from T cells that were newly produced. Reportedly, only several hundred clones from non-depleted graft cells drove alpha-beta T-cell counts at about two months.

The TCRbeta library incorporated unique molecular identifiers. Each CDR3 protein is one row after TCRdb ran MiXCR on the PCR reads. The top ten hold about 28% of the sample, which has about 980,000 distinct CDR3 sequences, about 29% seen once. V lost 5 bases and J 3 bases, leaving 7 bases between the germline ends. The CDR3 runs to 13 residues. Germline V lookup: CDR1 SGHTA, CDR2 FQGTGA. This sequence was found in a boy under two years old who had a stem cell transplant for SCID, so the T cells may come from the graft donor. The chain combines TRBV7-3 with TRBJ2-2; D possibly corresponds to TRBD2 (5 bases). This specimen consisted of PBMCs, mostly from graft donor cells, obtained 360 days after TCRalphabeta/CD19-depleted stem cell transplant. The CDR3 sequence: CASSHGDTGELFF. The CDR3 DNA reads as TGTGCCAGCAGCCACGGGGACACCGGGGAGCTGTTTTTT.